This T cell receptor beta chain appears in the sequencing data of a study of blood T cell repertoires in COVID-19. Study summary: Collection of acute and convalescent COVID-19 samples took place in the United States, Italy and Spain.

This clone was seen once. As processed by the authors: Amplification of reference gene primers provided the estimated nucleated cell counts. Data came from immunoSEQ multiplex PCR; TCRdb stores just in-frame clones and leaves some out. V, J and clone size derive from that table, while D and trimming were established from the DNA sequence. The sample yields roughly 50,000 clones, less than 90% seen once. The V gene end was trimmed by 0 bases and the J gene end by 6 bases; junction bases not matched to a gene: 4. This CDR3 spans 14 amino acids. Germline lookup yields CDR1 SGDLS and CDR2 YYNGEE. Sequenced sample: peripheral blood. This receptor was taken from a human donor in a cohort sampled during active COVID-19. The V call is TRBV9, the J call TRBJ2-7; 9 bases are shared with TRBD1. CDR3 nucleotides: TGTGCCAGCAGCGTAGGCGGGACAGGGTCCGAGCAGTACTTC. Amino acid sequence: CASSVGGTGSEQYF.